This is a list of T cell receptor beta chains from one sample in a study of blood T cell repertoires in COVID-19. The assay was immunoSEQ multiplex PCR, and TCRdb's table has in-frame clones only and misses some. The sample yields roughly 60,000 clones, approximately 84% seen once. The sample comprised peripheral blood. These receptor sequences come from a man aged 55 to 69 with acute or convalescent COVID-19. Both conserved end residues are part of each CDR3. Fields, in order: clone size, D gene, V gene, J gene, CDR3 DNA, CDR3 protein. A D gene is named only where the DNA matches it firmly. Only part of the rows carry a size: once, few, many, or a class if the clone is expanded.

size: .
D: .
V: TRBV14
J: TRBJ1-5
DNA: TGTGCCAGCAGCAAGGACAGTGATCAGCCCCAGCATTTT
CDR3: CASSKDSDQPQHF

size: .
D: .
V: TRBV11-2
J: TRBJ2-3
DNA: TGTGCCAGCAGCTTAGGTATCGGGGTAGGGGATACGCAGTATTTT
CDR3: CASSLGIGVGDTQYF

size: .
D: .
V: TRBV29-1
J: TRBJ1-2
DNA: TGCAGCGTTGTGGACACCTGGGGAGGGTATGGCTACACCTTC
CDR3: CSVVDTWGGYGYTF

size: .
D: .
V: TRBV13
J: TRBJ1-4
DNA: TGTGCCAGCAGCTTCGGCGGTGAGGGTAAACTGTTTTTT
CDR3: CASSFGGEGKLFF

size: .
D: TRBD1
V: TRBV5-5
J: TRBJ1-5
DNA: TGTGCCAGCAGCTTGGAAGGGGGCGTCCGACAGCCCCAGCATTTT
CDR3: CASSLEGGVRQPQHF

size: .
D: .
V: TRBV27
J: TRBJ2-7
DNA: TGTGCCAGCAGTTTAACGGGGGGCCTATCCTACGAGCAGTACTTC
CDR3: CASSLTGGLSYEQYF

size: .
D: TRBD1
V: TRBV29-1
J: TRBJ1-2
DNA: TGCAGCGTTGAACCGGGACAGGGTGGAAATGGCTACACCTTC
CDR3: CSVEPGQGGNGYTF

size: .
D: TRBD2
V: TRBV30
J: TRBJ2-7
DNA: TGTGCCTGGAGCCCCGGGACTAGCGGGGACTACGAGCAGTACTTC
CDR3: CAWSPGTSGDYEQYF

size: .
D: TRBD1
V: TRBV19
J: TRBJ1-1
DNA: TGTGCCAGTAGTAAGACAGGGGCCGTGAACACTGAAGCTTTCTTT
CDR3: CASSKTGAVNTEAFF

size: .
D: TRBD1
V: TRBV18
J: TRBJ1-3
DNA: TGTGCCAGCTCCCGGGACAGGGGGCTAGCTGGAAACACCATATATTTT
CDR3: CASSRDRGLAGNTIYF

size: .
D: .
V: TRBV7-2
J: TRBJ1-6
DNA: TGTGCCAGCAGCTTAAGCTGGGCCAGTGGTTCACCCCTCCACTTT
CDR3: CASSLSWASGSPLHF

size: .
D: .
V: TRBV30
J: TRBJ2-2
DNA: TGTGCCTGGAGGGGGACATTGAACACCGGGGAGCTGTTTTTT
CDR3: CAWRGTLNTGELFF

size: few
D: TRBD1
V: TRBV9
J: TRBJ2-3
DNA: TGTGCCAGCAGCGTATTATCGGGACAGGGGAGGGCAGATACGCAGTATTTT
CDR3: CASSVLSGQGRADTQYF

size: .
D: TRBD2
V: TRBV6-5
J: TRBJ2-5
DNA: TGTGCCAGCAGTTTAAGCGGGGGGGCCCCCCAAGAGACCCAGTACTTC
CDR3: CASSLSGGAPQETQYF

size: .
D: TRBD2
V: TRBV5-4
J: TRBJ2-3
DNA: TGTGCCAGCAGCTTGACCGGGGGGGGGAAAACAGATACGCAGTATTTT
CDR3: CASSLTGGGKTDTQYF

size: once
D: TRBD1
V: TRBV2
J: TRBJ2-7
DNA: TGTGCCAGCAGTGAGAGTAGCAGGGGGCGCTACGAGCAGTACTTC
CDR3: CASSESSRGRYEQYF

size: .
D: .
V: TRBV19
J: TRBJ1-1
DNA: TGTGCCAGTAGTATGGGGAGATCAGCTTTCTTT
CDR3: CASSMGRSAFF

size: .
D: .
V: TRBV7-2
J: TRBJ2-2
DNA: TGTGCCAGCAGCTTACCAGTAAAAACCGGGGAGCTGTTTTTT
CDR3: CASSLPVKTGELFF

size: .
D: TRBD1
V: TRBV7-9
J: TRBJ1-5
DNA: TGTGCCAGCAGTCCAGGGGGCGCGGGTCACCAGCCCCAGCATTTT
CDR3: CASSPGGAGHQPQHF

size: .
D: .
V: TRBV29-1
J: TRBJ1-6
DNA: TGCAGCGTTGGTGAAGGAGGGGAGACACCCCTCCACTTT
CDR3: CSVGEGGETPLHF

size: .
D: .
V: TRBV2
J: TRBJ1-6
DNA: TGTGCCAGCCGTTACATTAATTCACCCCTCCACTTT
CDR3: CASRYINSPLHF

size: .
D: .
V: TRBV19
J: TRBJ2-7
DNA: TGTGCCAGTAGTAGGGCGGCGGGTATTGGCTACGAGCAGTACTTC
CDR3: CASSRAAGIGYEQYF

size: .
D: .
V: TRBV9
J: TRBJ2-7
DNA: TGTGCCAGCGCGGGTTCCTACGAGCAGTACTTC
CDR3: CASAGSYEQYF

size: .
D: .
V: TRBV5-4
J: TRBJ1-1
DNA: TGTGCCAGCAGCCCTCAGGGCGCGATAGAAGCTTTCTTT
CDR3: CASSPQGAIEAFF

size: .
D: TRBD1
V: TRBV29-1
J: TRBJ1-2
DNA: TGCAGCGCCCGGGCAGGGGGCGCAGGTGGCTACACCTTC
CDR3: CSARAGGAGGYTF

size: .
D: .
V: TRBV3-1/TRBV3-2
J: TRBJ2-7
DNA: TGTGCCAGCAGCCAAGGAGGAGGAGGGCTGGTCGAGCAGTACTTC
CDR3: CASSQGGGGLVEQYF

size: .
D: .
V: TRBV4-2
J: TRBJ2-2
DNA: TGTGCCAGCAGCCAAGATAACCGGGGAATGAACACCGGGGAGCTGTTTTTT
CDR3: CASSQDNRGMNTGELFF

size: .
D: .
V: TRBV4-1
J: TRBJ1-4
DNA: TGCGCCAGCAGCCAACAAGAGGTTCGGGTTCAGGAAAAACTGTTTTTT
CDR3: CASSQQEVRVQEKLFF

size: few
D: .
V: TRBV4-1
J: TRBJ1-4
DNA: TGCGCCAGCAGACCCCAGGGTGGGGAAAAACTGTTTTTT
CDR3: CASRPQGGEKLFF

size: .
D: .
V: TRBV6-5
J: TRBJ1-1
DNA: TGTGCCAGCAGTTACTCGGCAGGGTATATGAACACTGAAGCTTTCTTT
CDR3: CASSYSAGYMNTEAFF

size: .
D: .
V: TRBV27
J: TRBJ1-5
DNA: TGTGCCAGCAGTTTTACGGGGGGGAATCAGCCCCAGCATTTT
CDR3: CASSFTGGNQPQHF

size: .
D: .
V: TRBV6-4
J: TRBJ2-3
DNA: TGTGCCAGCTCCCGGTGGGGGGGCACAGATACGCAGTATTTT
CDR3: CASSRWGGTDTQYF

size: .
D: .
V: TRBV7-9
J: TRBJ1-6
DNA: TGTGCCAGCAGCTCCTCGGGGTCACCCCTCCACTTT
CDR3: CASSSSGSPLHF

size: .
D: .
V: TRBV6-1
J: TRBJ2-3
DNA: TGTGCCAGCAGTGATCAGCGCGGAGGACGTGGTACGCAGTATTTT
CDR3: CASSDQRGGRGTQYF

size: .
D: .
V: TRBV5-1
J: TRBJ1-3
DNA: TGCGCCAGCAGCTTCGAGGGTCACTCTGGAAACACCATATATTTT
CDR3: CASSFEGHSGNTIYF

size: .
D: TRBD1
V: TRBV4-2
J: TRBJ2-5
DNA: TGTGCCAGCAGCCCACGACAGGGAATAGAGACCCAGTACTTC
CDR3: CASSPRQGIETQYF

size: .
D: .
V: TRBV7-2
J: TRBJ2-5
DNA: TGTGCCAGCAGCTTAGCGCGGAATAGTGGGGAGACCCAGTACTTC
CDR3: CASSLARNSGETQYF

size: .
D: .
V: TRBV2
J: TRBJ1-4
DNA: TGTGCCAGCAGCGAACAGGGAGGGGAAGAAAAACTGTTTTTT
CDR3: CASSEQGGEEKLFF

size: .
D: .
V: TRBV29-1
J: TRBJ1-4
DNA: TGCAGCGCGCTACCGGACAGATCTAATGAAAAACTGTTTTTT
CDR3: CSALPDRSNEKLFF

size: .
D: .
V: TRBV10-2
J: TRBJ1-1
DNA: TGCGCCAGCAGTGAGGCGGGGCTACATGAAGCTTTCTTT
CDR3: CASSEAGLHEAFF

size: .
D: TRBD2
V: TRBV4-2
J: TRBJ2-3
DNA: TGTGCCAGCAGCGAGGGCGGGGGGCCCCCAGATACGCAGTATTTT
CDR3: CASSEGGGPPDTQYF

size: .
D: TRBD1
V: TRBV19
J: TRBJ1-1
DNA: TGTGCCAGTAGCCCGGGACAGGGCAACACTGAAGCTTTCTTT
CDR3: CASSPGQGNTEAFF

size: .
D: TRBD1
V: TRBV30
J: TRBJ1-5
DNA: TGTGCCTGGAGTGCCCTGGGACAGGGATATCAGCCCCAGCATTTT
CDR3: CAWSALGQGYQPQHF

size: once
D: .
V: TRBV10-3
J: TRBJ1-2
DNA: TGTGCCAGTGGGGGGGAACGTTACACCTTC
CDR3: CASGGERYTF

size: .
D: TRBD1
V: TRBV10-2
J: TRBJ2-2
DNA: TGCGCCAGTCGACAGGGCTCGACCGGGGAGCTGTTTTTT
CDR3: CASRQGSTGELFF

size: .
D: TRBD2
V: TRBV27
J: TRBJ2-3
DNA: TGTGCCAGCAGTTTATCGGGACTAGCGGGGGGGCGGAGCACAGATACGCAGTATTTT
CDR3: CASSLSGLAGGRSTDTQYF

size: .
D: .
V: TRBV13
J: TRBJ1-1
DNA: TGTGCCAGCAGCTTATCAGGGAACACTGAAGCTTTCTTT
CDR3: CASSLSGNTEAFF

size: .
D: .
V: TRBV19
J: TRBJ1-5
DNA: TGTGCCAGTAGTATCTACAGTAACAATCAGCCCCAGCATTTT
CDR3: CASSIYSNNQPQHF

size: once
D: .
V: TRBV2
J: TRBJ1-6
DNA: TGTGCCAGCAGTGAAGAACAGGGATTGGGACCCCTCCACTTT
CDR3: CASSEEQGLGPLHF